This TCR beta chain derives from a study of blood T cell repertoires in COVID-19. Per the original data handling: Amplifying reference gene primers gave estimates of nucleated cell counts. The method was immunoSEQ multiplex PCR; TCRdb's version includes in-frame clones alone and lacks a portion of them. The V and J calls and clone size are taken from that table; D and trimming were inferred from the DNA. This sample has approximately 76,000 clones, with about 83% found just once. Germline V lookup: CDR1 SGHKS, CDR2 YYEKEE (reference sequence). This CDR3 contains 12 residues. Trimming took off 4 bases at V and 3 bases at J, with 8 bases between the two ends.

The specimen was peripheral blood. The chain carries TRBV5-5 and TRBJ2-7; D gene unclear. The receptor was isolated from a man aged 25 to 45 with acute or convalescent COVID-19. CDR3 in DNA: TGTGCCAGCAGCCGTTACAGCTACGAGCAGTACTTC. Amino acids: CASSRYSYEQYF.